The 14 T cell receptor beta chains presented below share a single source sample, sequenced in a study of blood T cell repertoires in COVID-19. Assay: immunoSEQ multiplex PCR; the TCRdb copy retains only in-frame clones and omits some. Of about 30,000 clones listed, around 90% were seen once; the top ten hold more than 13%. Sample: peripheral blood. The origin of the receptors is a man aged 55 to 70 with active COVID-19.

This sequence joins TRBV7-3 and TRBJ2-1, with D possibly TRBD2 on 6 matching bases. CDR3 length equals 14 residues. The V gene lost 1 base and the J gene lost 8 bases, with 12 bases spanning the gap. Germline V gene data show CDR1 as SGHTA and CDR2 as FQGTGA. The CDR3 DNA follows: TGTGCCAGCAGCTTAAGGGACTCCTGGGATGAGCAGTTCTTC. This encodes CASSLRDSWDEQFF.

V gene TRBV24-1 combines with J gene TRBJ1-5, with 9 bases matching TRBD1. Germline V gene sequence: CDR1 KGHDR, CDR2 SFDVKD. V shed 4 bases, J shed 5 bases, and the junction held 8 bases outside the gene matches. The CDR3 is 16 residues long. CDR3: CATSEGTGGRDQPQHF. The CDR3 DNA reads TGTGCCACCAGTGAGGGAACAGGGGGCCGGGATCAGCCCCAGCATTTT.

The chain carries TRBV6-1 and TRBJ2-5, with 8 bases lining up with TRBD2. From germline, CDR1 is MNHNS and CDR2 SASEGT. V trimming: 0 bases; J trimming: 7 bases; junction bases outside the gene matches: 7. The CDR3 sequence is 15 residues long. CDR3 sequence: CASSEAFSLAGTQYF. CDR3 nucleotide sequence: TGTGCCAGCAGTGAAGCATTTTCCCTAGCGGGGACCCAGTACTTC.

The chain links TRBV9 to TRBJ2-7; 10 bases fit TRBD2. The CDR3 has 14 amino acids. Losses at the gene ends were 3 bases for V and 2 bases for J; bases not matched to a gene: 2. CDR1 and CDR2 from the germline V gene are SGDLS and YYNGEE. CDR3 in DNA: TGTGCCAGCAGCGCTAGCGGGAGCACCTACGAGCAGTACTTC. Encoded protein: CASSASGSTYEQYF.

The V gene is TRBV19, the J gene TRBJ1-1, with 7 bases matching TRBD1. Germline V lookup: CDR1 LNHDA, CDR2 SQIVND (reference sequence). The CDR3 covers 15 residues. With 2 bases clipped from V and 5 bases from J, the junction kept 8 bases outside the gene matches. CDR3 in DNA: TGTGCCAGTAGTATAAAGCACAGGGGTAGTACTGAAGCTTTCTTT. Its translation is CASSIKHRGSTEAFF.

V and J are TRBV30 and TRBJ2-7; 11 nucleotides line up with TRBD2. This CDR3 contains 15 residues. Germline CDR1 is GTSNPN and CDR2 is SVGIG (reference sequence). The ends lost 1 base at V and 6 bases at J; junction bases unmatched: 8. CDR3 in amino acids: CAWSEGTSGIREQYF. The CDR3 DNA reads TGTGCCTGGAGTGAGGGGACTAGCGGCATACGCGAGCAGTACTTC.

The rearrangement uses TRBV10-2 and TRBJ2-5; maybe TRBD2 (6 bases). This CDR3 is 15 amino acids long. V was clipped by 7 bases and J by 1 base, with 16 bases between them. The germline gives CDR1 WSHSY, CDR2 SAAADI. This chain's CDR3 is CASIPKSGSQETQYF. The DNA of the CDR3 is TGCGCCAGCATTCCGAAAAGCGGGTCCCAAGAGACCCAGTACTTC.

The rearrangement uses TRBV5-4 and TRBJ2-1, with D perhaps TRBD2 (6 bases). This CDR3 is built from 14 residues. CDR1 and CDR2 from the germline V gene are SGHNT and YYREEE (reference sequence). Trimming took 4 bases from V and 5 from J, leaving 13 bases between them. CDR3 loop: CASSRPSVDNEQFF. As DNA, the CDR3 is TGTGCCAGCAGCCGACCTAGCGTGGACAATGAGCAGTTCTTC.

V usage is TRBV13 and J usage is TRBJ2-5; TRBD2 aligns across 7 bases. In germline, CDR1 is PRHDT, CDR2 FYEKMQ (reference sequence). The J segment lost 4 bases and the V segment lost 4 bases, leaving 9 bases of the junction unmatched. This CDR3 is built from 15 residues. The CDR3 region is CASSSRTRGLETQYF. In nucleotides, the CDR3 is TGTGCCAGCAGCTCTCGGACGCGGGGGTTAGAGACCCAGTACTTC. Drawing the rest from reference TRBV13 and TRBJ2-5, the complete variable domain is AAGVIQSPRHLIKEKRETATLKCYPIPRHDTVYWYQQGPGQDPQFLISFYEKMQSDKGSIPDRFSAQQFSDYHSELNMSSLELGDSALYFCASSSRTRGLETQYFGPGTRLLVL.

The genes are TRBV7-9 and TRBJ2-4; 8 bases map to TRBD1. V gave up 5 bases and J gave up 0 bases; unmatched junction bases: 6. The CDR3 covers 16 residues. CDR1 and CDR2 (germline): SEHNR, FQNEAQ (reference sequence). The CDR3 region is CASSINRGTAKNIQYF. CDR3 nucleotides: TGTGCCAGCAGCATTAACAGGGGGACAGCCAAAAACATTCAGTACTTC.

The rearrangement joins TRBV19 to TRBJ1-6; 8 bases line up with TRBD1. V lost 3 bases and J lost 8; bases outside the gene matches: 15. The CDR3 consists of 18 residues. Germline lookup yields CDR1 LNHDA and CDR2 SQIVND (reference sequence). CDR3 loop: CASSIEGGRTGNHSPLHF. The CDR3 nucleotides read TGTGCCAGTAGTATTGAAGGGGGCCGGACAGGGAACCATTCACCCCTCCACTTT.

This chain uses TRBV2 with TRBJ2-3; perhaps TRBD1 as D (6 bases). The germline V gene has CDR1 SNHLY and CDR2 FYNNEI. V was trimmed by 6 bases and J by 6 bases, leaving 13 bases between them. The CDR3 runs to 13 residues. The CDR3 coding sequence is TGTGCCAGCAGGATCAGGGGAGCGGATACGCAGTATTTT. Amino acids: CASRIRGADTQYF.

This clone was found once. The chain is built from TRBV13 and TRBJ2-7, with D perhaps TRBD2 (5 bases). Trimming left V 5 bases short and J 4 bases short, with 12 bases between. CDR1 is PRHDT, CDR2 FYEKMQ, per germline (reference sequence). The CDR3 covers 13 residues. The CDR3 region is CASSPPRDYEQYF. In DNA form, the CDR3 reads TGTGCCAGCAGCCCCCCTCGGGATTACGAGCAGTACTTC. Full variable domain (remainder filled in from reference TRBV13 and TRBJ2-7): AAGVIQSPRHLIKEKRETATLKCYPIPRHDTVYWYQQGPGQDPQFLISFYEKMQSDKGSIPDRFSAQQFSDYHSELNMSSLELGDSALYFCASSPPRDYEQYFGPGTRLTVT.

The table lists this clone with a count of one. The V and J genes are TRBV6-2 or TRBV6-3 and TRBJ2-7; 12 positions agree with TRBD2. After removal of 1 base from V and 5 bases from J, the junction contained 9 bases not matched to a gene. Per germline, CDR1 MNHEY and CDR2 SVGEGT. CDR3 length equals 17 residues. The CDR3 sequence: CASSYLPTSGRHHEQYF. CDR3 nucleotide sequence: TGTGCCAGCAGTTACTTGCCGACTAGCGGGAGACACCACGAGCAGTACTTC.